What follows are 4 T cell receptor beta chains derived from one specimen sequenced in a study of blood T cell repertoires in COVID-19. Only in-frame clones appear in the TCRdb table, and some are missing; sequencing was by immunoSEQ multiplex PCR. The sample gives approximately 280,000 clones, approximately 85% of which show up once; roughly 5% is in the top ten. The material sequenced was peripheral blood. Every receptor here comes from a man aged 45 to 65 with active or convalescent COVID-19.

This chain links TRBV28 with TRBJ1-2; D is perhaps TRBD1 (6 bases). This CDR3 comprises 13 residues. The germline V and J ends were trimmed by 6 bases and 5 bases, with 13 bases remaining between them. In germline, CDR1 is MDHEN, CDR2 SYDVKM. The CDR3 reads CASRDSRVYGYTF. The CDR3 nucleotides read TGTGCCAGCAGGGACAGCCGAGTTTATGGCTACACCTTC.

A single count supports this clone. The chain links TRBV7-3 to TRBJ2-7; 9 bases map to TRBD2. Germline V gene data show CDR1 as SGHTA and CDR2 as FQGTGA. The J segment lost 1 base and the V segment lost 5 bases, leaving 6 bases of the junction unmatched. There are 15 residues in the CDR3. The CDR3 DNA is TGTGCCAGCAGCCCTCGCGGGGGGGGATCCTACGAGCAGTACTTC. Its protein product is CASSPRGGGSYEQYF.

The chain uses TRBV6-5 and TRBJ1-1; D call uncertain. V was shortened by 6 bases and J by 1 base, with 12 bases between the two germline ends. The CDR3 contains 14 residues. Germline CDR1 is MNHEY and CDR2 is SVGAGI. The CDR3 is CASSYAEPNTEAFF. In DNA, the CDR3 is TGTGCCAGCAGCTATGCGGAGCCGAACACTGAAGCTTTCTTT.

The CDR3 loop is CASSYLGGLAEATSYNEQFF. The CDR3 bases are TGTGCCAGCAGTTACTTGGGTGGGCTAGCGGAGGCGACTTCCTACAATGAGCAGTTCTTC. The chain links TRBV6-2 or TRBV6-3 to TRBJ2-1; 7 bases map to TRBD2. From germline, CDR1 is MNHEY and CDR2 SVGEGT. This CDR3 is 20 amino acids long. V dropped 1 base and J dropped 1; count of bases not matched to a gene: 16.